This T cell receptor (beta chain) is from a study of blood T cells in healthy people across ages. The length of the CDR3 is 14 residues. The germline V gene has CDR1 SQVTM and CDR2 ANQGSEA. This clonotype turned up a few times. Its antigen is undetermined. Together with a sample-barcoded 5' primer, a J-beta primer mix was included in a second PCR lasting about 6 to 11 cycles. Researchers report that a template-switch adaptor with 12 random nucleotides tagged each cDNA molecule. TCRdb processed the 5' RACE reads anew with MiXCR; each CDR3 protein has one entry. There are around 1,000,000 distinct CDR3 sequences in the sample; 20% to 25% occur only once, and 0.65% to 0.75% lies in the top ten. Study-wide results and caveats: TCR beta diversity tracked closely with naive T cell percentage.

The sample also formed part of further work on T cells of mothers and their children.

The source is a girl aged 2 to 10 in good health. The sequenced sample was blood. This sequence joins TRBV29-1 and TRBJ2-5; 10 bases are shared with TRBD2. TRBJ2-1 matches the DNA end more closely, so the J call is doubtful. The CDR3 reads CSSRPSGGYNEQFF. CDR3 DNA: TGCAGCTCTCGGCCTAGCGGGGGCTACAATGAGCAGTTCTTC.